This T cell receptor (beta chain) was recovered during a study of blood T cell repertoires in COVID-19. Study context: Acute and convalescent COVID-19 samples came from the United States, Italy and Spain. Sources were T cells, B-cell-depleted T cells, or PBMCs; the material itself was cDNA or gDNA.

Germline V gene lookup returns CDR1 SGDLS and CDR2 YYNGEE. This CDR3 has 13 amino acids. Trimming cost V 4 bases and J 4 bases, with 11 bases left between them. Under the authors' procedure: Amplified reference gene primers provided the basis for estimating nucleated cell counts. Sequencing used immunoSEQ multiplex PCR; TCRdb keeps in-frame clones, though not all of them. Clone size and V and J calls were adopted from that table, with D and trimming inferred from the DNA. The repertoire holds over 200,000 clones, with 83% as singletons. The origin of this receptor is a woman aged 45-65 years with acute or convalescent COVID-19. This chain links TRBV9 with TRBJ2-5; TRBD2 is a possible D gene (6 bases). The specimen sequenced was peripheral blood. The CDR3 DNA reads TGTGCCAGCAGCCCGCGAGCGGGAGAGACCCAGTACTTC. This codes for CASSPRAGETQYF.